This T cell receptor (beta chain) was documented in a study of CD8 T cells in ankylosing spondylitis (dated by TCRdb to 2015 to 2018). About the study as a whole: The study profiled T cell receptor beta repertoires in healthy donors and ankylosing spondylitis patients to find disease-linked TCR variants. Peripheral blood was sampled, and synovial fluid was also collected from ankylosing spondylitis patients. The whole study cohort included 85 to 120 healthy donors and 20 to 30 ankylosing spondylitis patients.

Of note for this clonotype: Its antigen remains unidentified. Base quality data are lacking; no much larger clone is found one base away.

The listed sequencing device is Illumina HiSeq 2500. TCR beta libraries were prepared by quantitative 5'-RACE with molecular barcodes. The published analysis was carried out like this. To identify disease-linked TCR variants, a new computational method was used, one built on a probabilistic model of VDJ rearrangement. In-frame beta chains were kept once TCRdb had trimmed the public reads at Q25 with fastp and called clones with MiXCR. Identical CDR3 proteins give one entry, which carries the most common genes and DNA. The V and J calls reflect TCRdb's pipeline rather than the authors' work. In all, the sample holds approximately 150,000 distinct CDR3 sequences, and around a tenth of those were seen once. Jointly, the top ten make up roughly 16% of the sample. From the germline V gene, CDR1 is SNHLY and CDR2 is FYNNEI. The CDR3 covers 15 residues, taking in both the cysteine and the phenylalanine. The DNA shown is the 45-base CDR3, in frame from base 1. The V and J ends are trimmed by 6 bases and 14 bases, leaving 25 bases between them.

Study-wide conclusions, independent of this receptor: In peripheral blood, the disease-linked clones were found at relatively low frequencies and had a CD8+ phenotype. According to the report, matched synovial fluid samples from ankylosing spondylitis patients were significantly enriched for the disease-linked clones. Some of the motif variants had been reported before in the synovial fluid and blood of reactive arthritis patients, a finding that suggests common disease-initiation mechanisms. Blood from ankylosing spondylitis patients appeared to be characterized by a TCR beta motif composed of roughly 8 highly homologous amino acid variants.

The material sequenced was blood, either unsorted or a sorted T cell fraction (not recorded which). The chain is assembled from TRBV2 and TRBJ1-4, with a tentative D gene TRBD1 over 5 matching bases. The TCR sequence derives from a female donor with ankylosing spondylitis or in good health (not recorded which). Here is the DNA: TGTGCCAGCAGGTCGGGGCTCGGGCCAGGCAACCCTCTGTTTTTT. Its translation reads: CASRSGLGPGNPLFF.